This T cell receptor beta chain was retrieved from a study of Ad26.COV2.S vaccination and SARS-CoV-2 variants. With regard to this clone: As yet, its antigen is unknown.

General observations from the study: In TCR breadth and depth analyses, total T cell responses may have been underestimated. Spike-specific TCR breadth in vaccine recipients exceeded that seen in placebo recipients. Non-spike TCR breadth was similar in vaccine and placebo recipients. Spike-specific responses of CD8+ and CD4+ T cells were reported to display substantial breadth after vaccination.

Assay used: immunoSEQ multiplex PCR; TCRdb lists only in-frame clones, some missing. The repertoire consists of 150,000 to 200,000 clones, with around 85% occurring once and the leading ten covering approximately 6%. This CDR3 is 14 amino acids long. Germline-derived CDR1 and CDR2 are MDHEN and SYDVKM. Trimming shortened V by 6 bases and J by 9 bases, and 15 bases separated the two germline ends. The sequence came from a human donor who had recovered from COVID-19. The material sequenced was peripheral blood, taken after recovery from COVID-19. The rearrangement uses TRBV28 and TRBJ1-6; no clear D gene. The CDR3 here is CASSRLRERSPLHF. The CDR3 region has the DNA TGTGCCAGCAGCCGACTCCGGGAGCGTTCACCCCTCCACTTT.